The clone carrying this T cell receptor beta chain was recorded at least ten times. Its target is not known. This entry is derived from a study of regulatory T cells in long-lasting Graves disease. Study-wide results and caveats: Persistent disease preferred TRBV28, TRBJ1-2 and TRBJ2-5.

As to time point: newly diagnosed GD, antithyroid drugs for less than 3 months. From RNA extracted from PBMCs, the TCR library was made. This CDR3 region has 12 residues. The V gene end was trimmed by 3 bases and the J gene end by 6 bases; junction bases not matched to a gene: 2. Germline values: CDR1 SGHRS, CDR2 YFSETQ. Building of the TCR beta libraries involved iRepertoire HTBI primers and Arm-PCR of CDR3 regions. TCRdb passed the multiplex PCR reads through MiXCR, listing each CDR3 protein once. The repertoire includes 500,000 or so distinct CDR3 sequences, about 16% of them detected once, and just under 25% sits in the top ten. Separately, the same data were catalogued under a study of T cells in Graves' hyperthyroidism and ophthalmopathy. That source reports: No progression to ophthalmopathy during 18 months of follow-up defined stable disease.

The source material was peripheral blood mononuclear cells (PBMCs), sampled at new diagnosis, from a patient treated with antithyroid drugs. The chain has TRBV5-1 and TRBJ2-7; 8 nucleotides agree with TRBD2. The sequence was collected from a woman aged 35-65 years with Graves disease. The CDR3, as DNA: TGCGCCAGCAGCTCCGGGGGGGGCGAGCAGTACTTC. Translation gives CASSSGGGEQYF.